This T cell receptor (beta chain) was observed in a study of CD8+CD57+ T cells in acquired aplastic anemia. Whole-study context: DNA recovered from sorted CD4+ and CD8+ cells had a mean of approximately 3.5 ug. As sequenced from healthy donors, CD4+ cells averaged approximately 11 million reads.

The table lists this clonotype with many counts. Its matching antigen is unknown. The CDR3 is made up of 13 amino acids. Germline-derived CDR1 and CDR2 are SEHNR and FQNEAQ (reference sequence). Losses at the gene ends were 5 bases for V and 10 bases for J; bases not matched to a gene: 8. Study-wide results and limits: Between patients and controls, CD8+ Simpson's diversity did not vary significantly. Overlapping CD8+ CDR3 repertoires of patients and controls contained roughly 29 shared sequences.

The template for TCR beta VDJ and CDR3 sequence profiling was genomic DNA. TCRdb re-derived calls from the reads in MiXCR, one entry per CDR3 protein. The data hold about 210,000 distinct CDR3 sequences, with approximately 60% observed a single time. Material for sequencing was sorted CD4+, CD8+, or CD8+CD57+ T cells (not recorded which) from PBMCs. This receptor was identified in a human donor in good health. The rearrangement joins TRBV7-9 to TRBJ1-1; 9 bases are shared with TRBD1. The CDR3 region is CASSLGQGAGAFF. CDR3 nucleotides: TGTGCCAGCAGCCTGGGACAGGGAGCTGGAGCTTTCTTT.